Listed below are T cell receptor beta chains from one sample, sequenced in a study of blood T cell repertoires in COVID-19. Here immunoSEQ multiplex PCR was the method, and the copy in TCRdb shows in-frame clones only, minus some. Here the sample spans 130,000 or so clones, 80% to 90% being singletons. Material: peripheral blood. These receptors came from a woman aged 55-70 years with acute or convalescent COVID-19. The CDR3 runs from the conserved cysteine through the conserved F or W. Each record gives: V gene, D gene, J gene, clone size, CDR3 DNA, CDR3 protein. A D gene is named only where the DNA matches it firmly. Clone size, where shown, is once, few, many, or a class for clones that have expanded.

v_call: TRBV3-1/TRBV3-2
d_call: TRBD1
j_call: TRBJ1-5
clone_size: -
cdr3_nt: TGTGCCAGCAGCCAAGGACAGGGTGGTCAGCCCCAGCATTTT
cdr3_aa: CASSQGQGGQPQHF

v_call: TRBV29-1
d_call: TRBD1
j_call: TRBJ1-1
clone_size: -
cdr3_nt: TGCAGCGTTGAAGGTCCCCCTCGGGACAGGGGGCCGAACACTGAAGCTTTCTTT
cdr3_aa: CSVEGPPRDRGPNTEAFF

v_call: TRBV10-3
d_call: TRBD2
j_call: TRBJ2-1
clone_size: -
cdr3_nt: TGTGCCATTAGAACACAGGGACTAGCCAGGAATGAGCAGTTCTTC
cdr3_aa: CAIRTQGLARNEQFF

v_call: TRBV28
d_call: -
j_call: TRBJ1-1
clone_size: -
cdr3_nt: TGTGCCAGCAGTCTCGCTGGGGCAAGTGGGAACACTGAAGCTTTCTTT
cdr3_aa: CASSLAGASGNTEAFF

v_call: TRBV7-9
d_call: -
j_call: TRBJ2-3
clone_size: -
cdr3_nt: TGTGCCAGCAGCTTTGGCGGGGCCGGCACAGATACGCAGTATTTT
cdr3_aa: CASSFGGAGTDTQYF

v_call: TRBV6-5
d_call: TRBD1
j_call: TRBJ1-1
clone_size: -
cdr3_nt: TGTGCCAGCCTGGGGACAGGCCCGATTGAAGCTTTCTTT
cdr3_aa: CASLGTGPIEAFF

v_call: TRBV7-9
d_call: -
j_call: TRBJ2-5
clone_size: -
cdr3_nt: TGTGCCAGCAGCTCCACCGCCCGCGGCCAAGAGACCCAGTACTTC
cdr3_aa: CASSSTARGQETQYF

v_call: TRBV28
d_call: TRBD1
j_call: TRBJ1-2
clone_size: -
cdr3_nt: TGTGCCAGCAGTTTATGGGGACAGCAAACTATGTTCGATGGCTACACCTTC
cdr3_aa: CASSLWGQQTMFDGYTF

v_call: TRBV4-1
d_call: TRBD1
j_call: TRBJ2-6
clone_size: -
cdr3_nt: TGCGCCAGCAGCCAAGAGTTGGGGACAGGGTTAGTTGGGGCCAACGTCCTGACTTTC
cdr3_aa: CASSQELGTGLVGANVLTF

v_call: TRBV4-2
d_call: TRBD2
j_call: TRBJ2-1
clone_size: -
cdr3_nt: TGTGCCAGCAGCCAAGATCCGAGCGGGAGTGAGCAGTTCTTC
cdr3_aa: CASSQDPSGSEQFF

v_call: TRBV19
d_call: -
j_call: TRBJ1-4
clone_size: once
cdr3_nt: TGTGCCAGTAGCGGGACAAATAATGAAAAACTGTTTTTT
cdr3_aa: CASSGTNNEKLFF

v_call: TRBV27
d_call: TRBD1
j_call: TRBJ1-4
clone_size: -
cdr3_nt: TGTGCCAGCAGTCAACCGAACAGGGGTGCGGGCGAAAAACTGTTTTTT
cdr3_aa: CASSQPNRGAGEKLFF

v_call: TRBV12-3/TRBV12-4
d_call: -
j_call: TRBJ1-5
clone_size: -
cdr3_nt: TGTGCCAGCAGTTCGTCCGGGAATCAGCCCCAGCATTTT
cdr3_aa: CASSSSGNQPQHF

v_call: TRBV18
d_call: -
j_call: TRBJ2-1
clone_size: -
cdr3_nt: TGTGCCAGCTCACCACCGGCGCGTGGGGGGACCAATGGGCAGTTCTTC
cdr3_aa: CASSPPARGGTNGQFF

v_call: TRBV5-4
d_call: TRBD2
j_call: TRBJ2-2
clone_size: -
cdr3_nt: TGTGCCAGCAGCTTGGGTAGCGGGGGGAACACCGGGGAGCTGTTTTTT
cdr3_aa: CASSLGSGGNTGELFF

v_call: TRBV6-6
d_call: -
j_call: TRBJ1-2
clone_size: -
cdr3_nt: TGTGCCAGCAGTTACTCGATCGGGGATGGCTACACCTTC
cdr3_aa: CASSYSIGDGYTF

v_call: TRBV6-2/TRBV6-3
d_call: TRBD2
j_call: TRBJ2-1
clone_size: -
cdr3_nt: TGTGCCAGCAGGCCTAGCGGGGGGGCCTATTTGTACGAGCAGTTCTTC
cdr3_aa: CASRPSGGAYLYEQFF

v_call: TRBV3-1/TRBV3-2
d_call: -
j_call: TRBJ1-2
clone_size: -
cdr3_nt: TGTGCCAGCAGCCCCGGTCCACGGGGCTATGGCTACACCTTC
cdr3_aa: CASSPGPRGYGYTF

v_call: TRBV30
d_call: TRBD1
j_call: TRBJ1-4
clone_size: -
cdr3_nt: TGTGCCAAGTCTTCGACAGGGGAGGAAAAACTGTTTTTT
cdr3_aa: CAKSSTGEEKLFF

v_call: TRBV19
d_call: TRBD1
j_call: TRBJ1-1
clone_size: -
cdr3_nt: TGTGCCAGTAGTATCGGGACAGTTGAAGCTTTCTTT
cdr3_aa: CASSIGTVEAFF

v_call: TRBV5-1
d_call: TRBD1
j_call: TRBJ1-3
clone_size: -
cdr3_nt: TGCGCCAGCGGACAGGGGGTCTCTGGAAACACCATATATTTT
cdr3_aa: CASGQGVSGNTIYF